This T cell receptor (beta chain) was observed in a study of a mutant IDH1 vaccine in newly diagnosed glioma. Background on the study: Patients previously underwent radiotherapy, temozolomide, or both, and most underwent both.

Time point: baseline, week 1 (first vaccination visit). Noted treatment: pre-vaccination baseline after standard-of-care therapy. Donors' newly diagnosed IDH1-mutant WHO grade 3 or 4 astrocytomas lacked nuclear ATRX. Method: immunoSEQ multiplex PCR; TCRdb's copy keeps in-frame clones and lacks some. The table includes over 55,000 clones, about four fifths detected once. V shed 5 bases and J shed 3 bases, with 4 bases lying between them. The CDR3 is 12 amino acids. Germline lookup yields CDR1 MRHNA and CDR2 SNTAGT. This clone was observed once. The sequence was collected from a woman aged 18-29 years with glioma. Some clones in this sample may be carry-over from other donors' samples. The sequences come from peripheral blood mononuclear cells (PBMCs), collected from a glioma patient treated with radiotherapy, temozolomide or both. The V gene is TRBV6-4, the J gene TRBJ2-2; no definite D call. The CDR3 region has the DNA TGTGCCAGCAGTCTTGACACCGGGGAGCTGTTTTTT. Its translation is CASSLDTGELFF.